This entry concerns a single T cell receptor (beta chain). Its target is unknown. This record comes from a study of beta chain features in type 1 diabetes. General study points: Patients showed naive, central memory and Treg TCRB repertoires that appeared more similar than those of healthy donors. Patients with type 1 diabetes showed fewer VDJ junction insertions and more deletions. Any HLA effect on TCRB rearrangement was left unresolved by small sub-analyses.

Expressed TCRB transcripts were sequenced after all isolated RNA was converted to cDNA. This table comes from immunoSEQ multiplex PCR, and its TCRdb copy is limited to in-frame clones, with some not included. This sample carries around 250,000 clones, 68% of them seen once, and the ten largest clones take around 0.05%. One heparinised blood draw, averaging about 116 mL, came from each donor. Germline CDR1 and CDR2: KGHSH and LQKENI. The V end lost 7 bases, the J end lost 6 bases, and 17 bases lay between the germline ends. This CDR3 is 14 amino acids long. The TCR comes from a man in his thirties or forties in good health. Material for sequencing was naive CD4+ T cells from blood. The chain carries TRBV18 and TRBJ2-3, with D possibly TRBD2 on 5 matching bases. CDR3: CASFTERASDTQYF. Here the CDR3 DNA reads TGTGCCAGCTTCACAGAGAGGGCATCGGATACGCAGTATTTT.